Listed here are 20 T cell receptor beta chains from one sample, sequenced in a study of blood T cell repertoires in COVID-19. Sequencing was performed with immunoSEQ multiplex PCR; in TCRdb, only in-frame clones are kept and a portion is missing. The table lists about 74,000 clones, under 95% of them singletons. The sequenced sample consisted of peripheral blood. The receptors stem from a human donor in a cohort sampled during active COVID-19.

The genes are TRBV7-9 and TRBJ2-3; D is unclear. CDR1 SEHNR and CDR2 FQNEAQ come from the germline V gene (reference sequence). The CDR3 loop spans 13 amino acids. Trimming removed 5 bases from V and 0 bases from J, with 6 bases in between. CDR3 nucleotide sequence: TGTGCCAGCAGCCGTCCTAGCACAGATACGCAGTATTTT. Translated, it gives CASSRPSTDTQYF.

The chain links TRBV6-5 to TRBJ2-1; perhaps TRBD2 as D (5 bases). The germline CDR1 and CDR2 sequences are MNHEY and SVGAGI. V was trimmed by 0 bases and J by 14 bases, leaving 17 bases between them. The CDR3 runs 14 residues. CDR3 region: CASSYSATRAEEFF. The CDR3 region has the DNA TGTGCCAGCAGTTACTCCGCGACGCGGGCGGAGGAGTTCTTC.

This sequence joins TRBV9 and TRBJ2-1; 8 positions agree with TRBD1. The CDR3 has 14 residues. Germline trimming cut 4 bases from V and 5 bases from J; bases unmatched to any gene: 5. Germline V CDR1 and CDR2: SGDLS, YYNGEE. The CDR3 spells CASSPWTGNNEQFF. The DNA for the CDR3 is TGTGCCAGCAGCCCCTGGACAGGGAACAATGAGCAGTTCTTC.

The chain recombines TRBV12-3 or TRBV12-4 with TRBJ2-7; D is undetermined. The CDR3 is made up of 12 amino acids. V lost 2 bases and J 5 bases, leaving 7 bases between the germline ends. CDR3 sequence: CASSLSRDEQYF. CDR3 in DNA: TGTGCCAGCAGTTTAAGCCGGGACGAGCAGTACTTC.

Worth noting for this clone: One end of the junction fails to match germline, which may point to a read error. This sequence joins TRBV12-3 or TRBV12-4 and TRBJ1-2; TRBD1 agrees at 7 bases. The CDR3 contains 12 residues. The DNA of the CDR3 is TGCGCCTCAGGACAGGACAACTATGGCTACACCTTC. Its translation is CASGQDNYGYTF.

The chain has TRBV3-1 (or the pseudogene TRBV3-2) and TRBJ2-7, with TRBD2 matching 10 bases. Germline V gives CDR1 LGHDT, CDR2 YNNKEL (reference sequence). The CDR3 spans 15 residues. V gave up 3 bases and J gave up 2 bases; unmatched junction bases: 4. Here the CDR3 reads CASSQGTSVTYEQYF. Written as DNA, the CDR3 is TGTGCCAGCAGCCAGGGGACTAGCGTTACCTACGAGCAGTACTTC.

The gene calls are TRBV4-1 and TRBJ2-5; D possibly corresponds to TRBD1 (6 bases). CDR3 length: 13 amino acids. Trimming removed 4 bases from V and 2 bases from J, with 8 bases in between. The germline V gene has CDR1 MGHRA and CDR2 YSYEKL. The CDR3 bases are TGCGCCAGCAGCCCAGGGGTACAAGAGACCCAGTACTTC. This codes for CASSPGVQETQYF.

V usage is TRBV27 and J usage is TRBJ1-5; D is unclear. The CDR3 sequence is 14 residues long. Trimming took 3 bases from V and 0 from J, leaving 6 bases between them. CDR1 MNHEY and CDR2 SMNVEV come from the germline V gene (reference sequence). The CDR3 sequence is CASSLTYSNQPQHF. Here the CDR3 DNA reads TGTGCCAGCAGTTTGACATATAGCAATCAGCCCCAGCATTTT.

The chain recombines TRBV28 with TRBJ2-3; a weak D match, TRBD2 (5 bases). Germline V gene lookup returns CDR1 MDHEN and CDR2 SYDVKM. This CDR3 has 12 residues. The V and J ends lost 6 bases and 2 bases respectively, with 6 bases between them. CDR3 protein: CASRTNTDTQYF. CDR3 in DNA: TGTGCCAGCAGGACTAACACAGATACGCAGTATTTT.

The chain has TRBV21-1 and TRBJ2-7; TRBD2, the table's D call, lacks a check against the DNA. TRBV21-1 is assigned pseudogene status. The CDR3 is made up of 16 amino acids. The CDR3 sequence: CASPAGLVRDSYEQYF. CDR3 DNA: TGTGCCAGCCCCGCAGGTTTGGTGCGGGACTCCTACGAGCAGTACTTC.

The chain employs TRBV24-1 and TRBJ2-3; 11 bases match TRBD2. Germline V gene data show CDR1 as KGHDR and CDR2 as SFDVKD. There are 18 residues in the CDR3. After removal of 2 bases from V and 1 base from J, the junction contained 7 bases not matched to a gene. The CDR3, as DNA: TGTGCCACCAGTGATTGGGGGACTAGCGGTTATGGCACAGATACGCAGTATTTT. It encodes CATSDWGTSGYGTDTQYF.

This sequence joins TRBV4-3 and TRBJ2-1; 7 nucleotides line up with TRBD2. The germline V gene has CDR1 LGHNA and CDR2 YSLEER. The CDR3 is 18 residues long. The V and J ends lost 0 bases and 2 bases, in that order; junction bases with no gene match: 10. The CDR3 DNA reads TGCGCCAGCAGCCAAGAAACCGGGACTACGCTCGCCTACAATGAGCAGTTCTTC. Its protein is CASSQETGTTLAYNEQFF.

The chain employs TRBV9 and TRBJ2-7, with 8 bases fitting TRBD2. V lost 0 bases, J lost 0 bases, and 2 bases stayed unmatched. The CDR3 has 15 residues. Germline V gene data show CDR1 as SGDLS and CDR2 as YYNGEE. The CDR3 coding sequence is TGTGCCAGCAGCGTAGGAGCGGGGGACTCCTACGAGCAGTACTTC. Amino acid sequence: CASSVGAGDSYEQYF.

This clone turned up a few times. J is TRBJ2-2 and V is TRBV10-2; 7 nucleotides line up with TRBD2. The CDR3 has 14 residues. The germline gives CDR1 WSHSY, CDR2 SAAADI. V shed 6 bases and J 1 base; nucleotides not matched to a gene: 2. As DNA, the CDR3 is TGCGCCAGCAGGGGACTACGGAACACCGGGGAGCTGTTTTTT. Residues: CASRGLRNTGELFF.

The V gene is TRBV6-2 or TRBV6-3, the J gene TRBJ2-2; D is perhaps TRBD2 (5 bases). In germline, CDR1 is MNHEY, CDR2 SVGEGT. This CDR3 has 15 residues. V gave up 2 bases and J gave up 3 bases, with 10 bases separating them. The CDR3 DNA reads as TGTGCCAGCAGTTACGAGGGAGCCGACACCGGGGAGCTGTTTTTT. Translated: CASSYEGADTGELFF.

V is TRBV10-3 and J is TRBJ2-5, with TRBD1 matching 7 bases. This CDR3 spans 15 amino acids. V was clipped by 6 bases and J by 5 bases; unmatched bases: 12. The V gene's germline CDR1 is ENHRY and CDR2 SYGVKD. The CDR3 nucleotides are TGTGCCATCAGCGCCACCGCCGAGGGGGCCGAGACCCAGTACTTC. Translation: CAISATAEGAETQYF.

The CDR3 bases are TGTGCCAGCAGCTACGAAGCGGGGCCGAACACCGGGGAGCTGTTTTTT. Its translation is CASSYEAGPNTGELFF. The chain employs TRBV7-2 and TRBJ2-2, with 7 bases fitting TRBD2. Per germline, CDR1 SGHTA and CDR2 FQGNSA. With 4 bases clipped from V and 0 bases from J, the junction kept 5 bases outside the gene matches. The CDR3 totals 16 residues.

V and J are TRBV6-6 and TRBJ2-2, with TRBD2 matching 8 bases. The junction had 9 bases not matched to a gene; V was cut back by 5 bases and J by 1 base. The CDR3 is 17 amino acids. The V gene's germline CDR1 is MNHNY and CDR2 SVGAGI (reference sequence). The DNA for the CDR3 is TGTGCCAGCAGTCCCCCCGTCAGCGGGAGGAACACCGGGGAGCTGTTTTTT. This codes for CASSPPVSGRNTGELFF.

The J gene is TRBJ2-1, the V gene TRBV11-3; 8 positions match TRBD1. The CDR3 spans 15 residues. Trimming removed 1 base from V and 5 bases from J; junction bases left unmatched: 4. Germline V gives CDR1 SGHNT, CDR2 YENEEA. The CDR3 loop is CASSLGGTGNNEQFF. In nucleotides, the CDR3 is TGTGCCAGCAGCTTAGGTGGGACAGGCAACAATGAGCAGTTCTTC.

This chain connects TRBV27 to TRBJ1-6, with D possibly being TRBD1 (5 bases). Germline V gene lookup returns CDR1 MNHEY and CDR2 SMNVEV (reference sequence). This CDR3 contains 13 residues. Trimming left V 6 bases short and J 5 bases short, with 8 bases between. Written as DNA, the CDR3 is TGTGCCAGCAGGGACACAGATAATTCACCCCTCCACTTT. It is translated as CASRDTDNSPLHF.